One and the same sample provided the 8 T cell receptor beta chains below, sequenced in a study of blood T cell repertoires in COVID-19. The assay was immunoSEQ multiplex PCR, and TCRdb's table has in-frame clones only and misses some. The table has about 24,000 clones, roughly 89% seen once. Sequenced material: peripheral blood. These receptors all come from a woman between 70 and 85 years old with active COVID-19.

The chain is built from TRBV7-7 and TRBJ2-5; 8 bases are a match to TRBD1. V lost 1 base, J lost 5 bases, and 6 bases stayed unmatched. This CDR3 comprises 15 residues. Germline V gene lookup returns CDR1 SSHAT and CDR2 FNYEAQ (reference sequence). The DNA of the CDR3 is TGTGCCAGCAGCTTAGTAGGACAGGGATTGGAGACCCAGTACTTC. Its protein is CASSLVGQGLETQYF. The variable domain in full, with the rest retrieved from reference TRBV7-7 and TRBJ2-5, is GAGVSQSPRYKVTKRGQDVTLRCDPISSHATLYWYQQALGQGPEFLTYFNYEAQPDKSGLPSDRFSAERPEGSISTLTIQRTEQRDSAMYRCASSLVGQGLETQYFGPGTRLLVL.

V and J are TRBV2 and TRBJ2-2, with 15 bases identical to TRBD2. The CDR3 spans 17 residues. The germline V gene encodes CDR1 SNHLY and CDR2 FYNNEI. With 7 bases clipped from V and 3 bases from J, the junction kept 6 bases outside the gene matches. For the CDR3, the DNA is TGTGCCAGCACTTGGACTAGCGGGGGGGAGGACACCGGGGAGCTGTTTTTT. Amino acids: CASTWTSGGEDTGELFF.

The CDR3 DNA sequence: TGTGCCAGCTCACCAACTACAGGGGGTTCTAATCAGCCCCAGCATTTT. This translates into CASSPTTGGSNQPQHF. The chain is built from TRBV18 and TRBJ1-5; 8 bases map to TRBD1. Germline CDR1 is KGHSH and CDR2 is LQKENI. The CDR3 spans 16 residues. V dropped 2 bases and J dropped 4; count of bases not matched to a gene: 7.

The rearrangement links TRBV5-1 to TRBJ2-2; 10 positions agree with TRBD1. The CDR3 totals 14 residues. Trimming cost V 6 bases and J 7 bases; bases outside gene matches: 6. CDR1 is SGHRS, CDR2 YFSETQ, per germline. CDR3 loop: CASKTGGEGGELFF. CDR3 nucleotides: TGCGCCAGCAAGACAGGGGGCGAAGGCGGGGAGCTGTTTTTT.

V is TRBV2 and J is TRBJ2-3; 9 bases fit TRBD1. V trimming: 10 bases; J trimming: 1 base; junction bases outside the gene matches: 3. Germline values: CDR1 SNHLY, CDR2 FYNNEI. The CDR3 totals 13 residues. CDR3 region: CAITGGGTDTQYF. The CDR3 DNA reads TGTGCCATTACAGGGGGCGGCACAGATACGCAGTATTTT.

This sequence joins TRBV27 and TRBJ2-7; D perhaps matches TRBD2 (6 bases). Trimming removed 6 bases from V and 2 bases from J, with 14 bases in between. Germline lookup yields CDR1 MNHEY and CDR2 SMNVEV (reference sequence). This CDR3 comprises 14 residues. The CDR3 sequence: CASRGDFPPYEQYF. CDR3 nucleotide sequence: TGTGCCAGCAGGGGGGACTTCCCGCCCTACGAGCAGTACTTC.

The chain recombines TRBV11-2 with TRBJ1-1; D not resolved. This CDR3 has 13 amino acids. The germline V and J ends were trimmed by 1 base and 1 base, with 4 bases remaining between them. Per the germline V gene, CDR1 is SGHAT and CDR2 is FQNNGV. The CDR3 spells CASSLVRNTEAFF. For the CDR3, the DNA is TGTGCCAGCAGCTTAGTCCGGAACACTGAAGCTTTCTTT.

CDR3 loop: CASSERWGPYEQYF. Here the CDR3 DNA reads TGTGCCAGCAGTGAGAGGTGGGGGCCTTACGAGCAGTACTTC. The V gene is TRBV27, the J gene TRBJ2-7, with D tentatively TRBD1 (6 bases). Trimming removed 5 bases at V and 4 bases at J, with 15 bases between. CDR3 length: 14 amino acids. Germline CDR1 MNHEY, CDR2 SMNVEV (reference sequence).